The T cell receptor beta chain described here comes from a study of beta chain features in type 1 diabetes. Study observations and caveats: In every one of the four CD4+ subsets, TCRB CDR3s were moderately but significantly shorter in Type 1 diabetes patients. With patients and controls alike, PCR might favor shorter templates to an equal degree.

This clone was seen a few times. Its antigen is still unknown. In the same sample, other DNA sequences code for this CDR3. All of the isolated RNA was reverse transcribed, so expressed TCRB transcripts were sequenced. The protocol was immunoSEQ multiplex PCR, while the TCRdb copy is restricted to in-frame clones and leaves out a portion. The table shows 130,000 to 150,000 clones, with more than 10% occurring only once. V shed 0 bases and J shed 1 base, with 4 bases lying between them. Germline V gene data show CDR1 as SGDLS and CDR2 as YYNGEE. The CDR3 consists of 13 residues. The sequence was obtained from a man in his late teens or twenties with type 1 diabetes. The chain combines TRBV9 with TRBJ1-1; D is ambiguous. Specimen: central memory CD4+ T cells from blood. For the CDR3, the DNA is TGTGCCAGCAGCGTAGCGGGGAACACTGAAGCTTTCTTT. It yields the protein CASSVAGNTEAFF. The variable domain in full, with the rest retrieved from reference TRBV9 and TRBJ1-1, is DSGVTQTPKHLITATGQRVTLRCSPRSGDLSVYWYQQSLDQGLQFLIQYYNGEERAKGNILERFSAQQFPDLHSELNLSSLELGDSALYFCASSVAGNTEAFFGQGTRLTVV.